The source of this T cell receptor (beta chain) is a study of blood T cells in healthy people across ages. Regarding this clonotype: Its antigen is unidentified.

Together with a sample-barcoded 5' primer, a J-beta primer mix was included in a second PCR lasting roughly 6 to 12 cycles. In TCRdb, the 5' RACE reads were re-called with MiXCR into one record per CDR3 protein. The table has over 950,000 distinct CDR3 sequences, about 53% seen once. The CDR3 consists of 14 residues. Germline V gene sequence: CDR1 LNHDA, CDR2 SQIVND (reference sequence). The V gene end was trimmed by 7 bases and the J gene end by 4 bases; junction bases not matched to a gene: 5. The study, taken as a whole, reports: The long-lived group displayed more naive CD4+ cells, plus higher diversity, than the aged donors did.

The TCR originated in a woman aged 60-75 years in good health. J is TRBJ2-2 and V is TRBV19; 8 nucleotides line up with TRBD1. The sequenced material came from blood. The DNA of the CDR3 is TGTGCCAGTACCAAACAGGGGGGCACCGGGGAGCTGTTTTTT. This translates into CASTKQGGTGELFF.